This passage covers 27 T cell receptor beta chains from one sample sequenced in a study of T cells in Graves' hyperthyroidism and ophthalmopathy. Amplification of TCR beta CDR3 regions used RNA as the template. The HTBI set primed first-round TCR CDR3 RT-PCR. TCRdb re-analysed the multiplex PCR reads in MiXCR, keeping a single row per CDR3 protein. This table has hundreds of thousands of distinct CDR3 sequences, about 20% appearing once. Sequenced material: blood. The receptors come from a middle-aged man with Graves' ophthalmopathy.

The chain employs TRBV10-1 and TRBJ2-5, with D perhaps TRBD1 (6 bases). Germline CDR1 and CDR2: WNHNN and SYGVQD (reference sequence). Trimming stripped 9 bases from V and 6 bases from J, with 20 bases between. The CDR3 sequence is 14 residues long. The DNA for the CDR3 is TGCGCCAGAAGACTGGACAGTTGGTGGAAGACCCAGTACTTC. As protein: CARRLDSWWKTQYF.

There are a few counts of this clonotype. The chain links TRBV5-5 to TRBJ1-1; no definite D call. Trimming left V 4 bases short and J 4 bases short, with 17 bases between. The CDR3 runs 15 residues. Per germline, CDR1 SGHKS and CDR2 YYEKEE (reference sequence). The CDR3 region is CASSVNTLDRTEAFF. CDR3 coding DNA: TGTGCCAGCAGCGTAAACACGCTCGATCGCACTGAAGCTTTCTTT.

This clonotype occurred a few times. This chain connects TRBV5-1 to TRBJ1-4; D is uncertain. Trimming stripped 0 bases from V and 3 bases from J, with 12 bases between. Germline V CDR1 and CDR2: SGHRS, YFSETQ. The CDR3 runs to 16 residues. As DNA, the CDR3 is TGCGCCAGCAGCTTGGGACGGACGGGGTCTAATGAAAAACTGTTTTTT. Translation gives CASSLGRTGSNEKLFF.

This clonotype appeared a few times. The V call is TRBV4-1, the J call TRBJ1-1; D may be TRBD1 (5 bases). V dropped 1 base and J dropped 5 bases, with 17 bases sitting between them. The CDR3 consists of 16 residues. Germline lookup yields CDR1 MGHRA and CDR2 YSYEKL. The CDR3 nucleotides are TGCGCCAGCAGCCAAGGGCGGAGTCCTCGGGGGACTGAAGCTTTCTTT. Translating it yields CASSQGRSPRGTEAFF.

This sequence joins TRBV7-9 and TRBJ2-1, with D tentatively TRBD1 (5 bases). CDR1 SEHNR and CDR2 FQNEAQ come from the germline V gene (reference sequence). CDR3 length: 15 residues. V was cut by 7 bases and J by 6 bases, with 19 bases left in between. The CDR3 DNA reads TGTGCCAGCACTCCAGCGAAGGGGCAGAGCAATGAGCAGTTCTTC. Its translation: CASTPAKGQSNEQFF. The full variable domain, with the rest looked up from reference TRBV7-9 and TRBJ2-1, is DTGVSQNPRHKITKRGQNVTFRCDPISEHNRLYWYRQTLGQGPEFLTYFQNEAQLEKSRLLSDRFSAERPKGSFSTLEIQRTEQGDSAMYLCASTPAKGQSNEQFFGPGTRLTVL.

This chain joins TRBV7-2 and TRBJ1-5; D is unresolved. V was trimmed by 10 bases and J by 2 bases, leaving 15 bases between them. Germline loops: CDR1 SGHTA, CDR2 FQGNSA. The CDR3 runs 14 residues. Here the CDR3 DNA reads TGTGCCACCTCCGAGGGAGCAGGCAATCAGCCCCAGCATTTT. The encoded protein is CATSEGAGNQPQHF.

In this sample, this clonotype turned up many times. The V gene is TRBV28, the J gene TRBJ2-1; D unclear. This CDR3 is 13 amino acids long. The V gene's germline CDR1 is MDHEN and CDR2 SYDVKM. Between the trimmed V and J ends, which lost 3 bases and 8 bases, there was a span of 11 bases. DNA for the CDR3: TGTGCCAGCAGTTTTTACAGCCCGGATGAGCAGTTCTTC. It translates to CASSFYSPDEQFF.

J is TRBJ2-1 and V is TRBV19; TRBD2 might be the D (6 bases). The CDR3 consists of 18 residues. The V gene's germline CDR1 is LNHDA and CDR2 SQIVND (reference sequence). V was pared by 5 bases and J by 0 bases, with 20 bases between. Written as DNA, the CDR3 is TGTGCCAGTAGTCCACCGGGACTCCGGACGAGCTCCTACAATGAGCAGTTCTTC. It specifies CASSPPGLRTSSYNEQFF. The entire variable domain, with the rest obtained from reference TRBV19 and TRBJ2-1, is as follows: DGGITQSPKYLFRKEGQNVTLSCEQNLNHDAMYWYRQDPGQGLRLIYYSQIVNDFQKGDIAEGYSVSREKKESFPLTVTSAQKNPTAFYLCASSPPGLRTSSYNEQFFGPGTRLTVL.

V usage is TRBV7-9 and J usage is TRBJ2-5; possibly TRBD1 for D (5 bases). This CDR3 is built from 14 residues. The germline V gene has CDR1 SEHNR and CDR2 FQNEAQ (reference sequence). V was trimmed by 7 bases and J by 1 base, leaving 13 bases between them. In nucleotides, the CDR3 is TGTGCCAGCACCTTTATGGACATCCAAGAGACCCAGTACTTC. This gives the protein CASTFMDIQETQYF.

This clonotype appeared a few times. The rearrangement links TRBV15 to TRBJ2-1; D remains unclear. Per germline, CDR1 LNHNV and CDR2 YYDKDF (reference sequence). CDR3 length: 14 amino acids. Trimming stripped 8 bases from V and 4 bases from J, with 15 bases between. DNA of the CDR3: TGTGCCACCTCCGGTATAGCTCAATACAATGAGCAGTTCTTC. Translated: CATSGIAQYNEQFF.

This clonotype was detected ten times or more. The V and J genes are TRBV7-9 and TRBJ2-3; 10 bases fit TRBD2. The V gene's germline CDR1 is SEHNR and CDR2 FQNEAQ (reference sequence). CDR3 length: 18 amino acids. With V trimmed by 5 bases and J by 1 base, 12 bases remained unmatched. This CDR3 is CASSPGLAGVGGTDTQYF. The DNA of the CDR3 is TGTGCCAGCAGCCCGGGGCTAGCGGGGGTCGGAGGCACAGATACGCAGTATTTT.

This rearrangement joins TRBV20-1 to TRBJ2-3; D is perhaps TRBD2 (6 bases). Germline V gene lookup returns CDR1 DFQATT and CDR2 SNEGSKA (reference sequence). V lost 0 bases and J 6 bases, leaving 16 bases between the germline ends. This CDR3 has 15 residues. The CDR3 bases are TGCAGTGCTAGAGATTGGAGAACTAGCTCGGATACGCAGTATTTT. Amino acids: CSARDWRTSSDTQYF.

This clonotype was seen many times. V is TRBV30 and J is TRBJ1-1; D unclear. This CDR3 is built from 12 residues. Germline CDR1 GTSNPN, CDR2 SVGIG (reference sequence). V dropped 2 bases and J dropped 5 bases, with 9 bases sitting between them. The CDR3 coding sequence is TGTGCCTGGAGTCTGTGGGAAACTGAAGCTTTCTTT. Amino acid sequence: CAWSLWETEAFF.

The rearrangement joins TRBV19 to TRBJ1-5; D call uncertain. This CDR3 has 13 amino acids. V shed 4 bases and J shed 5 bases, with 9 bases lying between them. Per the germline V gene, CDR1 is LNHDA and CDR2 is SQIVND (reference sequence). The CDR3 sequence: CASSSQFYQPQHF. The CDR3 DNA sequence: TGTGCCAGTAGTAGCCAGTTTTATCAGCCCCAGCATTTT. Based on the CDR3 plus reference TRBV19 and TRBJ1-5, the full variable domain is DGGITQSPKYLFRKEGQNVTLSCEQNLNHDAMYWYRQDPGQGLRLIYYSQIVNDFQKGDIAEGYSVSREKKESFPLTVTSAQKNPTAFYLCASSSQFYQPQHFGDGTRLSIL.

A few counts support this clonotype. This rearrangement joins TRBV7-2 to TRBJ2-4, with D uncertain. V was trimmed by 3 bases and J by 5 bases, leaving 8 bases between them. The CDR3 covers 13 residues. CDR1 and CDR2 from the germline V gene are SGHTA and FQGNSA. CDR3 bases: TGTGCCAGCAGCTTTGCTGGTGAAAACATTCAGTACTTC. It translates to CASSFAGENIQYF.

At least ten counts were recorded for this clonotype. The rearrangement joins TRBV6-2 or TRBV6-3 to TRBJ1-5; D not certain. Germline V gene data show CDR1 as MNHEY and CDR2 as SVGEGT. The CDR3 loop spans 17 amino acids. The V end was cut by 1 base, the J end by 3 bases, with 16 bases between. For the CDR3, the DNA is TGTGCCAGCAGTTACTTCCCAGGAGGTCCGAACAATCAGCCCCAGCATTTT. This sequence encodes CASSYFPGGPNNQPQHF.

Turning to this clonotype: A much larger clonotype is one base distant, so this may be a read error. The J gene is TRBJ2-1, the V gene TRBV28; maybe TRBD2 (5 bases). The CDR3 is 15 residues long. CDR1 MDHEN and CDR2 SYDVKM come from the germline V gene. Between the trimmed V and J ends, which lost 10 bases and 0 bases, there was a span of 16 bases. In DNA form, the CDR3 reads TGTGCCAACACCCCTTGGCGGGTCTCCTACAATGAGCAGTTCTTC. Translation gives CANTPWRVSYNEQFF. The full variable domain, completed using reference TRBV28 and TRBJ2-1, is DVKVTQSSRYLVKRTGEKVFLECVQDMDHENMFWYRQDPGLGLRLIYFSYDVKMKEKGDIPEGYSVSREKKERFSLILESASTNQTSMYLCANTPWRVSYNEQFFGPGTRLTVL.

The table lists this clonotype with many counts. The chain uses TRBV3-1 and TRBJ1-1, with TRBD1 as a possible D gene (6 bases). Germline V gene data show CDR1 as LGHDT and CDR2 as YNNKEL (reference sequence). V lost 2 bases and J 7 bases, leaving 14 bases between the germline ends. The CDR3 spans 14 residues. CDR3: CASSQLRGADEAFF. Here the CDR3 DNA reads TGTGCCAGCAGCCAACTAAGGGGGGCAGATGAAGCTTTCTTT.

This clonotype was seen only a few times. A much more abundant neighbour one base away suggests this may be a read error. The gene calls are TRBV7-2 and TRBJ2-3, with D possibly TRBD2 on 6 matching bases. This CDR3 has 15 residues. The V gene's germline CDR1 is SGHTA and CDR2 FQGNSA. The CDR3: CASSVPGASTDTRYF. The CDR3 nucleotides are TGTGCCAGCAGCGTCCCGGGAGCAAGCACAGATACGCGGTATTTT.

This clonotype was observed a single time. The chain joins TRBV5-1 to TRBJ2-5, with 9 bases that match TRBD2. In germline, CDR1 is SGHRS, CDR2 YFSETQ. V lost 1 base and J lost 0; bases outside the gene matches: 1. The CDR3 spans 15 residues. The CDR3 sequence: CASSLTSGHQETQYF. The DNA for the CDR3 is TGCGCCAGCAGCTTGACTAGCGGGCACCAAGAGACCCAGTACTTC.

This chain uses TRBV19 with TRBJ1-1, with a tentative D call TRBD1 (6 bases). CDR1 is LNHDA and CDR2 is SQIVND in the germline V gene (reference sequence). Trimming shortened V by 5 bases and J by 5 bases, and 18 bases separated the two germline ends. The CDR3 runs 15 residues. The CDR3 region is CASSLGASGRTEAFF. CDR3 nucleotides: TGTGCCAGTAGTTTGGGGGCGAGTGGAAGGACTGAAGCTTTCTTT.

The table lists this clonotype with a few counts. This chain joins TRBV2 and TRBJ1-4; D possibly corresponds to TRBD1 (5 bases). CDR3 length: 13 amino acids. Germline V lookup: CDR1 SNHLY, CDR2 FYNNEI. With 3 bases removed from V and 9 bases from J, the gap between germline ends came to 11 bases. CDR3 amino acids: CASSEGDLKKLFF. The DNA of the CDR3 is TGTGCCAGCAGTGAGGGGGATCTGAAAAAACTGTTTTTT.

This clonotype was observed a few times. Here the CDR3 DNA reads TGTGCCAGCAGCTTAGTGGGGGGGATGACAGGGATGAACACTGAAGCTTTCTTT. Translating gives CASSLVGGMTGMNTEAFF. The chain combines TRBV7-2 with TRBJ1-1, with 7 bases lining up with TRBD1. Germline CDR1 reads SGHTA; CDR2 reads FQGNSA. The CDR3 extends over 18 amino acids. V lost 1 base, J lost 0 bases, and 11 bases stayed unmatched. The entire variable domain, with the rest obtained from reference TRBV7-2 and TRBJ1-1, is as follows: GAGVSQSPSNKVTEKGKDVELRCDPISGHTALYWYRQSLGQGLEFLIYFQGNSAPDKSGLPSDRFSAERTGGSVSTLTIQRTQQEDSAVYLCASSLVGGMTGMNTEAFFGQGTRLTVV.

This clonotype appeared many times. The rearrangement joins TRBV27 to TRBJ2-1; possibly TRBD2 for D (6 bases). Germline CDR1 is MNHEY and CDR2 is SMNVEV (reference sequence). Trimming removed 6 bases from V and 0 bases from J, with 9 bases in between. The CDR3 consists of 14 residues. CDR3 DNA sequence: TGTGCCAGCAGACCCGGGAGCTCCTACAATGAGCAGTTCTTC. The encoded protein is CASRPGSSYNEQFF.

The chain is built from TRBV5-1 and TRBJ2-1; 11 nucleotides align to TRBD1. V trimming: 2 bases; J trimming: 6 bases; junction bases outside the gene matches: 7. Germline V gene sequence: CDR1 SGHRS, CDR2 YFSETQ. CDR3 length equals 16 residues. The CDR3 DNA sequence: TGCGCCAGCAGCTTCGGGGGACAGGGGGGAGGCAATGAGCAGTTCTTC. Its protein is CASSFGGQGGGNEQFF.

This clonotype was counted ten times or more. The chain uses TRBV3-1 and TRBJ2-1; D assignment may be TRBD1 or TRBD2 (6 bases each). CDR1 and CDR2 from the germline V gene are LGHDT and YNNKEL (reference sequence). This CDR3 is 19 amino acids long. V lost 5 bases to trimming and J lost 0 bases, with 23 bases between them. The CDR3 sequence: CASSSVGGGRSSSYNEQFF. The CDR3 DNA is TGTGCCAGCAGCTCAGTAGGAGGGGGAAGGTCGAGCTCCTACAATGAGCAGTTCTTC.

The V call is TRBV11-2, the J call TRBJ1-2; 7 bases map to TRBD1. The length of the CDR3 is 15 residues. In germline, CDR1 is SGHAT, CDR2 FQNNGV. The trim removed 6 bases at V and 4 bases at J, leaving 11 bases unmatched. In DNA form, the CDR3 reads TGTGCCAGCAGTAAAGCAGGGGGAGGGTCCTATGGCTACACCTTC. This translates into CASSKAGGGSYGYTF. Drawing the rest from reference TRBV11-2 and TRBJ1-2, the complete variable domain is EAGVAQSPRYKIIEKRQSVAFWCNPISGHATLYWYQQILGQGPKLLIQFQNNGVVDDSQLPKDRFSAERLKGVDSTLKIQPAKLEDSAVYLCASSKAGGGSYGYTFGSGTRLTVV.